These 4 T cell receptor beta chains were all obtained from the same sample, sequenced in a study of T cell responses to AZD1222 COVID-19 vaccine. The protocol was immunoSEQ multiplex PCR, while the TCRdb copy is restricted to in-frame clones and leaves out a portion. Of 100,000 to 150,000 clones in the sample, just over 90% are singletons; the top ten hold less than 8.5%. This material consisted of peripheral blood, taken on day 0 of AZD1222 vaccination. Every receptor here comes from an adult in good health.

In its sample, this clone was seen once. This chain links TRBV7-2 with TRBJ2-3; maybe TRBD1 (5 bases). Germline CDR1 is SGHTA and CDR2 is FQGNSA. Deletions cut 3 bases from V and 2 bases from J, with 9 bases between. This CDR3 is built from 14 residues. CDR3 loop: CASSFRGNTDTQYF. The CDR3 nucleotides read TGTGCCAGCAGCTTTAGGGGAAACACAGATACGCAGTATTTT. Supplemented by reference TRBV7-2 and TRBJ2-3, the full variable domain reads GAGVSQSPSNKVTEKGKDVELRCDPISGHTALYWYRQSLGQGLEFLIYFQGNSAPDKSGLPSDRFSAERTGGSVSTLTIQRTQQEDSAVYLCASSFRGNTDTQYFGPGTRLTVL.

The chain carries TRBV5-1 and TRBJ2-7; 7 nucleotides match TRBD1. The CDR3 loop spans 14 amino acids. CDR1 SGHRS and CDR2 YFSETQ come from the germline V gene. With 4 bases clipped from V and 5 bases from J, the junction kept 9 bases outside the gene matches. The CDR3 reads CASSAYNRGDEQYF. The CDR3 DNA is TGCGCCAGCAGCGCTTATAACAGGGGCGACGAGCAGTACTTC.

This clone was detected once. The chain carries TRBV30 and TRBJ2-2; the D gene could be TRBD1 or TRBD2 (5 bases each). Germline CDR1 reads GTSNPN; CDR2 reads SVGIG (reference sequence). V was trimmed by 2 bases and J by 7 bases, leaving 11 bases between them. The CDR3 is 13 residues long. CDR3 loop: CAWSIGADGELFF. The CDR3 DNA reads as TGTGCCTGGAGTATCGGGGCCGACGGGGAGCTGTTTTTT.

The chain has TRBV9 and TRBJ2-1; D is perhaps TRBD2 (6 bases). This CDR3 contains 15 residues. Looked up from germline, CDR1 is SGDLS and CDR2 is YYNGEE. V was clipped by 4 bases and J by 3 bases, with 14 bases between them. CDR3 sequence (DNA): TGTGCCAGCAGCATTACGGGGGAAGGCTACAATGAGCAGTTCTTC. It yields the protein CASSITGEGYNEQFF.